This T cell receptor beta chain was sequenced during a study of shared clonotypes between healthy human individuals. Regarding the study as a whole: The low donor count limited represented genetic and exposure-history diversity. Shared clonotypes: 4.5% to 6% naive CD4, around 3.5% naive CD8, about 2.5% memory CD4, roughly 0.4% memory CD8.

This CDR3 is built from 14 residues. In germline, CDR1 is SNHLY, CDR2 FYNNEI. With V trimmed by 6 bases and J by 7 bases, 10 bases remained unmatched. As to this clone: What it binds is unknown.

About 30,000 T cell genomes (approximately 0.2 ug DNA) went into each sorted-subset replicate. The repertoire was sequenced with immunoSEQ multiplex PCR; TCRdb's copy has only in-frame clones and lacks some. Altogether over a million clones are present, around 74% being singletons, with the ten largest covering roughly 1.4%. The authors divided CD4+ cells into CD45RA+ naive and CD45RA-negative memory subsets. The gene calls are TRBV2 and TRBJ2-7; TRBD1 aligns across 9 bases. The sequence was collected from a man aged 18 to 29 in good health. Sequencing was carried out using memory CD4+ T cells sorted from blood. The subset is: CD45RA-negative fraction. The CDR3 region has the DNA TGTGCCAGCAGGGGGGACAGGGCTTCCCCTGAGCAGTACTTC. Amino acid sequence: CASRGDRASPEQYF.